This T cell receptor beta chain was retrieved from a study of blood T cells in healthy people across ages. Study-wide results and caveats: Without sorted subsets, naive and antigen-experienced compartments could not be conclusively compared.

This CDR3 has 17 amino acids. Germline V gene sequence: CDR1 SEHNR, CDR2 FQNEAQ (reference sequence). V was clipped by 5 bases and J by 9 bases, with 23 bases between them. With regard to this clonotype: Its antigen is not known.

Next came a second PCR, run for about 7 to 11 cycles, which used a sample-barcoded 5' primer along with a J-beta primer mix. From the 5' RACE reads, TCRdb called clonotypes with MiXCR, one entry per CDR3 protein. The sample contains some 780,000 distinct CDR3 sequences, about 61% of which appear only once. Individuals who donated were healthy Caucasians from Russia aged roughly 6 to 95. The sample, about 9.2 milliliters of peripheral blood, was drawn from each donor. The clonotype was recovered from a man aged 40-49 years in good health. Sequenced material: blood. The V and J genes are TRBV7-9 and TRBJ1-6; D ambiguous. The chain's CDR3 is CASSVMREISLSSPLHF. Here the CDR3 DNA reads TGTGCCAGCAGCGTGATGAGGGAAATCTCTCTCTCTTCACCCCTCCACTTT. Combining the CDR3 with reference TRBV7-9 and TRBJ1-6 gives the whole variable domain DTGVSQNPRHKITKRGQNVTFRCDPISEHNRLYWYRQTLGQGPEFLTYFQNEAQLEKSRLLSDRFSAERPKGSFSTLEIQRTEQGDSAMYLCASSVMREISLSSPLHFGNGTRLTVT.